This TCR beta chain was identified during a study of neurological immune-mediated disorders (dated by TCRdb to the late 2010s). Describing the broader study: Using UMI-based sequencing, the study compared peripheral blood TCR-beta repertoires from patients with HTLV-I-associated myelopathy (HAM/TSP), patients with multiple sclerosis, and healthy controls. The cohort comprised roughly 69 subjects: roughly 15 HAM/TSP patients, around 34 multiple sclerosis patients and around 20 healthy controls. Alongside PBMC samples, the set of some 98 TCR-beta libraries contained longitudinal samples, technical triplicates, and paired CD4+ and CD8+ T-cell subsets that had been sorted. Longitudinal HAM/TSP and healthy donors had 3 time-points each (about 3-45 month intervals).

Looking up the germline V gene yields CDR1 SGHVS and CDR2 FNYEAQ. V loses 3 bases, J loses 2 bases, and the germline ends lie 11 bases apart. The CDR3 contains 15 residues, cysteine and phenylalanine counted. CDR3 DNA only is kept here, 45 bases in frame from base 1. This clonotype was recorded at least ten times. Its antigen is currently not known. No clone much larger than this one lies a single base away; base qualities are absent. cDNA synthesis used template-switch 5'RACE with a primer carrying a 10-nucleotide random unique molecular identifier tagging each TCR transcript. Every sequencing run yielded over 170 million TCR-beta sequences covering 15-18 subjects. The RNeasy kit was used to extract total RNA. Using the KAPA Real-time Library Amplification kit, TCR-beta VDJ regions were amplified with primers for the TCR constant region and the 5'RACE anchor. A first PCR added sample indexes and Illumina adaptors, after which a second PCR increased the library yield. After purification with Ampure beads, the TCR product of roughly 650 bp was size-selected on a 2% E-gel SizeSelection system. Before pooling, library quality was assessed on a Bioanalyzer, concentration was determined with Qubit, and library quantification was performed with the Kapa Library Quantification kit. Paired-end 2 x 150 bp sequencing of the libraries was performed on an Illumina HiSeq 2500. To increase sequence diversity, roughly 24-30% phiX was spiked into each library pool. Processing in the source paper ran as follows. Quality-filtered reads were processed with the UMI-based MiGEC pipeline, and over 90% of raw TCR sequences were removed by the MiGEC pipeline during error correction. IMGT germline references were used for alignment of VDJ genes, and clonotypes were defined by a unique CDR3 amino acid sequence together with V-J genes. Clonal expansion, Shannon diversity, and CDR3 relatedness (CalcPairwiseDistances, ClusterSamples) were evaluated with VDJtools, and phylogenetic trees were built with CLCbio workbench. Using coefficient-of-variation modelling across technical triplicates, the study counted a clone as expanded if it had at least 8 unique UMIs. Using fastp trimming at Q25 and MiXCR clonotype assembly, TCRdb reanalyzed the public sequencing data and kept in-frame beta chains. Each entry is one CDR3 protein sequence, shown with its most common DNA and genes. It is TCRdb's table, rather than the study itself, that gives the V and J calls and clone size. Present in this sample are about 49,000 distinct CDR3 sequences, 10% of which were seen just once. The ten largest clones add up to about 1.5% of the sample.

On the study overall, not on this receptor specifically: The highest TCR clonal expansion was observed in HAM/TSP patients, whereas the lowest was observed in MS patients, even when compared with healthy controls. Expanded clones from different subjects shared no identical CDR3 amino acid sequences, which suggests that TCR-beta repertoires were private in all groups.

The intended sense of this specimen's time point label: longitudinal time-point 1 (baseline). Blood bank volunteers in Maryland, USA served as the healthy controls. For the unsorted PBMC libraries, 2 million PBMCs were stored in RNAlater at -80 degrees C until RNA extraction and were used to generate the libraries. Peripheral blood was subjected to Ficoll-Hypaque density gradient centrifugation to isolate PBMCs, which were then cryopreserved in liquid nitrogen. The chain employs TRBV7-6 and TRBJ1-3; TRBD1 might be the D gene, on 5 matching bases. The sequencing input was PBMCs. This TCR came from a woman aged 40 to 55 in good health. The CDR3 region reads CASSLQGRPGNTIYF. The sequence in DNA is TGTGCCAGCAGCTTGCAGGGTAGGCCTGGAAACACCATATATTTT.